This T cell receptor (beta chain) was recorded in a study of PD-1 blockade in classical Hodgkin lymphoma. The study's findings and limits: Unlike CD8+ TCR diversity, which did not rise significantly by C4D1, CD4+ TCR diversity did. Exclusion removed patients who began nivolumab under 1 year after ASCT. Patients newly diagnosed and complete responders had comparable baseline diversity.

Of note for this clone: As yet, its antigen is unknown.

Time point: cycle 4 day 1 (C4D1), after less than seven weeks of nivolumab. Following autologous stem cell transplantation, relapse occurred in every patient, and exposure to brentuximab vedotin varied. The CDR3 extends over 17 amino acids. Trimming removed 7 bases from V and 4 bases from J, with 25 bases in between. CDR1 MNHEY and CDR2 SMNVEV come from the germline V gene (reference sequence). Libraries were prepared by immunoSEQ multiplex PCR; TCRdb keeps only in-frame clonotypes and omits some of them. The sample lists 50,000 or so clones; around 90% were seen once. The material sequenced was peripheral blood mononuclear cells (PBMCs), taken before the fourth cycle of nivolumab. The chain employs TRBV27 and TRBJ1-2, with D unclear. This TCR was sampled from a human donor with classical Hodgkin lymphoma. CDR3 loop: CASMPGGLGAQSYGYTF. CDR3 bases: TGTGCCAGCATGCCTGGCGGGCTCGGAGCTCAGAGCTATGGCTACACCTTC.